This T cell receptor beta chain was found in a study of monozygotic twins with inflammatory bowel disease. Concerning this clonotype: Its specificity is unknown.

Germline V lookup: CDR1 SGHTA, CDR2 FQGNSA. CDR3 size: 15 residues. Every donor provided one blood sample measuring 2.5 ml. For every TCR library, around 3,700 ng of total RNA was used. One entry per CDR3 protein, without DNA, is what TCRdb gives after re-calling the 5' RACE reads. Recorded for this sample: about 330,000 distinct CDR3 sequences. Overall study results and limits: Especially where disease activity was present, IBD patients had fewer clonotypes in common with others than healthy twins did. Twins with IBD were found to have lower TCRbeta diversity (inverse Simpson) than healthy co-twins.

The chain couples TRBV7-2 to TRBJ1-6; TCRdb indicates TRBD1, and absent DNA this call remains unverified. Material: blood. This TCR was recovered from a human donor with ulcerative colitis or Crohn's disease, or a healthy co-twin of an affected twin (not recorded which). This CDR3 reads CASSPRDRFNSPLHF.